These T cell receptor beta chains were read from a single sample in a study of blood T cell repertoires in COVID-19. Method: immunoSEQ multiplex PCR; TCRdb's copy keeps in-frame clones and lacks some. The data show 150,000 to 200,000 clones, roughly 80% seen once. Input material: peripheral blood. These receptors originate from a man aged 55-75 years with acute or convalescent COVID-19. The CDR3 runs from the conserved cysteine through the conserved F or W. Size values are once, few and many counts, or a class for expanded clones, and some rows have none.

clone size | J gene | V gene | CDR3 protein
NA | TRBJ1-1 | TRBV11-2 | CASSLNRVNTEAFF
NA | TRBJ1-1 | TRBV19 | CASSTQGFRAFF
NA | TRBJ1-6 | TRBV30 | CAWNAGGGSPLHF
once | TRBJ2-2 | TRBV5-4 | CASSLGGRSTGELFF
NA | TRBJ2-5 | TRBV10-1 | CASSGLVQETQYF
few | TRBJ1-2 | TRBV24-1 | CASARTGSPGGYTF
NA | TRBJ2-7 | TRBV18 | CASSPGQGSYEQYF
NA | TRBJ2-5 | TRBV3-1/TRBV3-2 | CASSQGSGFGRAQYF
NA | TRBJ2-2 | TRBV2 | CASKAEATGELFF
NA | TRBJ2-3 | TRBV6-4 | CASSSGTSTDTQYF
NA | TRBJ2-5 | TRBV24-1 | CATSDFQGGGETQYF
NA | TRBJ2-5 | TRBV2 | CASSTKETQYF
few | TRBJ2-1 | TRBV7-9 | CASSSYPGDEQFF
NA | TRBJ1-1 | TRBV10-3 | CAISGRDREEAFF
NA | TRBJ1-5 | TRBV20-1 | CSASASGIYQPQHF
NA | TRBJ1-1 | TRBV25-1 | CASSGYVGDTEAFF
NA | TRBJ1-5 | TRBV6-4 | CASRNKGQGWGNQPQHF
NA | TRBJ2-4 | TRBV6-4 | CASSDKEGLAKNIQYF
NA | TRBJ1-2 | TRBV5-4 | CASSRNRQTHYGYTF
NA | TRBJ1-1 | TRBV14 | CASSYWTGPSNTEAFF
NA | TRBJ1-3 | TRBV6-5 | CASKTGALSGNTIYF
NA | TRBJ2-5 | TRBV9 | CASSPTGGGRVTQYF
NA | TRBJ2-7 | TRBV7-8 | CASSSPGQGTYEQYF
NA | TRBJ1-1 | TRBV10-3 | CAIRTGNTEAFF
NA | TRBJ2-7 | TRBV6-2/TRBV6-3 | CASSDPSKQGAREQYF
once | TRBJ1-3 | TRBV7-2 | CASTYTQGAGNTIYF
NA | TRBJ2-2 | TRBV5-1 | CASSLGQAGTGELFF
NA | TRBJ2-6 | TRBV4-3 | CASSQDLTGYSGANVLTF
few | TRBJ2-1 | TRBV11-3 | CASSRGLAEYNEQFF
NA | TRBJ2-4 | TRBV5-8 | CASSFGQAYEYF
NA | TRBJ1-1 | TRBV19 | CASLRGDRGFTEAFF
NA | TRBJ2-5 | TRBV6-2/TRBV6-3 | CASSRPGGAETQYF
NA | TRBJ1-2 | TRBV7-2 | CASSLDQAYTPYGYTF
NA | TRBJ2-7 | TRBV19 | CASSTGGRGEQYF